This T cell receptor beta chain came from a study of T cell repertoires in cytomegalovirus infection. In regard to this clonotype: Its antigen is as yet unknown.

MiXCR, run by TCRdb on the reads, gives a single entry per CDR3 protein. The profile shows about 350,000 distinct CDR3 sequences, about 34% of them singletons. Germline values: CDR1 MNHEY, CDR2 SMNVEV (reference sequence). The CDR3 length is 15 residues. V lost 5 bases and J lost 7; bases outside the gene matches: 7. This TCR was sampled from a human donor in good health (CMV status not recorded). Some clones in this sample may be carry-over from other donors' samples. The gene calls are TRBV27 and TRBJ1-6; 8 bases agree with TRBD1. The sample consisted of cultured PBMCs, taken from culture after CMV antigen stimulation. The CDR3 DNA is TGTGCCAGCAGTCCCGACAGGGGAAGAAATTCACCCCTCCACTTT. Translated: CASSPDRGRNSPLHF.